This T cell receptor (beta chain) was documented in a study of OX40 agonist ivuxolimab in advanced cancers. A note on the overall study: Ivuxolimab was a fully human IgG2 agonistic monoclonal antibody targeting the costimulatory receptor OX40 (CD134). Intravenous ivuxolimab was administered to patients every 2 weeks at six dose levels: 0.01, 0.1, 0.3, 1.5, 3 and 10 mg/kg. Of the approximately 50 dose-escalation patients, hepatocellular carcinoma was present in approximately 20, melanoma in roughly 15, renal cell carcinoma in 9 and head and neck cancer in 9. In the dose-escalation cohort, 82.7% of patients were male, and the mean age was approximately 60 years, with a range of about 23 to 90. Patients were allowed to have had prior anti-PD-1, anti-PD-L1 or anti-CTLA-4 therapy, and roughly 40% of the dose-escalation patients had been treated with checkpoint inhibitors. Partial responses were achieved by three dose-escalation patients, of whom one had hepatocellular carcinoma and two had cutaneous melanoma. Peripheral TCRbeta sequencing was intended to test whether TCR sequence diversity was altered and clonal T-cell expansion was caused by ivuxolimab. The paper describes the monotherapy dose-escalation part (N of about 57 patients) of the phase I trial of ivuxolimab.

Worth noting for this clone: The antigen it recognizes is unknown. Base-call qualities are not available, and no considerably larger clone is one nucleotide away.

Results and caveats for the whole study, not just this receptor: In partial responders in the 0.1-3.0 mg/kg groups, normalized peripheral clonal expansion was found to be among the lowest, especially among CD8+ T cells. Low levels of normalized T-cell clonal expansion were also seen in some nonresponding patients. At doses of 0.1 to 3.0 mg/kg, clonal expansion of both CD4+ and CD8+ blood T cells was observed from baseline to week 6. After ivuxolimab, CD8+ T cells had more expanded clones than CD4+ T cells on average. The antigen specificity of the clonally expanded peripheral T cells was not determined.

Patients with a history of autoimmune disease or receiving systemic immunosuppression were excluded from the trial. Peripheral blood for TCR sequencing was collected from all dose cohorts at baseline, on cycle 4 day 1, and on cycle 7 day 1. The samples were drawn from a first-in-human, open-label, multicenter phase I dose-escalation trial of ivuxolimab. The trial enrolled adults with locally advanced or metastatic head and neck squamous cell, hepatocellular, melanoma or renal cell carcinoma. Before TCR sequencing, CD4+ T cells and CD8+ T cells were sorted from peripheral blood as separate populations. CDR3 length: 18 amino acids, cysteine to phenylalanine. Only the CDR3 DNA is retained, 54 bases long and in frame from the first base. V and J are truncated by 0 bases and 0 bases respectively, leaving an intervening sequence of 15 bases. Reading the germline V gene gives CDR1 SGHRS and CDR2 YFSETQ.

Genomic DNA was extracted from sorted cells for sequencing of the TCRbeta CDR3 region. TCRbeta CDR3 regions were sequenced using the immunoSEQ Assay. Drawn from immuneACCESS, this table holds only the in-frame rearrangements with V and J called that TCRdb kept. Clones are partly lost; checked studies trace under half to an unresolved V gene and leave the rest unexplained. This sample holds around 140,000 clones; 90% were observed only once. Clones ranked in the top ten supply roughly 1.1% of the sample. This specimen consisted of CD4+ or CD8+ T cells sorted from blood, obtained in a trial of the OX40 agonist ivuxolimab. This chain joins TRBV5-1 to TRBJ2-2; no confident D gene assignment can be made. The clonotype originates from an adult with an advanced solid tumor such as melanoma, head and neck, liver or kidney cancer. The CDR3 region: CASSLVIQSATNTGELFF. Here is the DNA: TGCGCCAGCAGCTTGGTTATTCAGAGCGCTACGAACACCGGGGAGCTGTTTTTT. This CDR3, with the reference TRBV5-1 and TRBJ2-2 proteins standing in past its ends, gives the full variable domain KAGVTQTPRYLIKTRGQQVTLSCSPISGHRSVSWYQQTPGQGLQFLFEYFSETQRNKGNFPGRFSGRQFSNSRSEMNVSTLELGDSALYLCASSLVIQSATNTGELFFGEGSRLTVL.